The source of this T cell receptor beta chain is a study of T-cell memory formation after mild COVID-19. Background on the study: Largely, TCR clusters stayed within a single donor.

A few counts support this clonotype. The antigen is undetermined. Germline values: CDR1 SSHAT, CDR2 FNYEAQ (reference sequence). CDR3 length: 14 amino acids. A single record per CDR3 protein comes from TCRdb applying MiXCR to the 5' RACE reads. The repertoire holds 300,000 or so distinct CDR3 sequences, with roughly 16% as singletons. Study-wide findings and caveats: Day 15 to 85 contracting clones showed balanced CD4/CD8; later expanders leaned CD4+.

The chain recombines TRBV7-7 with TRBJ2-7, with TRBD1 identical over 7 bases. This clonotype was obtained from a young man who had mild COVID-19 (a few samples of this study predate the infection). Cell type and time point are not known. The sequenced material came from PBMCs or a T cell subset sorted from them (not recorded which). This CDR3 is CASSEDRVFYEQYV. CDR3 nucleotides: TGTGCTAGCAGCGAAGACAGGGTGTTCTACGAGCAGTACGTC.